Below are 8 T cell receptor beta chains sequenced from a single sample in a study of vaccination and CD4 T cells after COVID-19. The treatment denotes: roughly 11-day PBMC culture with coronavirus spike peptide pools or control peptides (ViraFEST assay). Their target antigens are unknown. CD4+ T cells that had been cultured provided DNA sequenced with the Oncomine TCR Beta short-read assay. TCRdb independently ran MiXCR on the PCR reads; one entry per CDR3 protein. The sample carries roughly 15,000 distinct CDR3 sequences, about 44% recorded once. The sequenced sample was CD4+ T cells from blood, cultured in vitro, obtained before SARS-CoV-2 vaccination. The receptors shown here come from a human donor who received a COVID-19 vaccine.

The rearrangement joins TRBV6-2 or TRBV6-3 to TRBJ2-5; 10 bases are a match to TRBD1. The V gene end was trimmed by 8 bases and the J gene end by 4 bases; junction bases not matched to a gene: 4. CDR1 MNHEY and CDR2 SVGEGT come from the germline V gene. The CDR3 is 13 residues long. The CDR3 spells CASLDRGGETQYF. For the CDR3, the DNA is TGTGCCAGCCTGGACAGGGGGGGAGAGACCCAGTACTTC.

The gene calls are TRBV4-1 and TRBJ2-1; D is undetermined. Trimming stripped 0 bases from V and 0 bases from J, with 6 bases between. Germline V lookup: CDR1 MGHRA, CDR2 YSYEKL. This CDR3 has 15 residues. CDR3 amino acids: CASSQDVSSYNEQFF. The DNA of the CDR3 is TGCGCCAGCAGCCAAGATGTGAGCTCCTACAATGAGCAGTTCTTC.

This clonotype occurred a few times. The chain joins TRBV25-1 to TRBJ2-2; D is perhaps TRBD2 (6 bases). The CDR3 is 16 residues long. Trimming took off 7 bases at V and 0 bases at J, with 15 bases between the two ends. CDR1 is MGHDK, CDR2 SYGVNS, per germline. CDR3 sequence reads: CASTRIGGSNTGELFF. The CDR3 nucleotides are TGTGCCAGCACCCGAATCGGGGGATCGAACACCGGGGAGCTGTTTTTT.

This clonotype was detected only a few times. V usage is TRBV10-3 and J usage is TRBJ2-3; D ambiguous. The V end was cut by 4 bases, the J end by 6 bases, with 14 bases between. The germline gives CDR1 ENHRY, CDR2 SYGVKD. This CDR3 comprises 14 residues. CDR3 residues: CAISAGSPGDTQYF. As DNA, the CDR3 is TGTGCCATCAGTGCCGGGTCTCCCGGGGATACGCAGTATTTT.

The sample holds one count of this clonotype. This chain links TRBV5-6 with TRBJ2-5; D is unclear. V was cut by 1 base and J by 2 bases, with 15 bases left in between. CDR1 is SGHDT, CDR2 YYEEEE, per germline. This CDR3 region has 16 residues. The CDR3 here is CASSLKWAGRQETQYF. The CDR3 DNA is TGTGCCAGCAGCTTGAAATGGGCAGGTAGACAAGAGACCCAGTACTTC.

The chain joins TRBV2 to TRBJ1-2; tentatively, D is TRBD1 (6 bases). Germline CDR1 reads SNHLY; CDR2 reads FYNNEI. The CDR3 runs to 15 residues. V was trimmed by 4 bases and J by 1 base, leaving 13 bases between them. For the CDR3, the DNA is TGTGCCAGCAGTGGAACAGGGCTAGTTAACTATGGCTACACCTTC. It encodes CASSGTGLVNYGYTF.

The rearrangement links TRBV19 to TRBJ2-7, with no clear D. The CDR3 loop spans 13 amino acids. Germline CDR1 and CDR2: LNHDA and SQIVND (reference sequence). The V end was cut by 5 bases, the J end by 6 bases, with 14 bases between. The CDR3 protein is CASSRLQASEQYF. CDR3 coding DNA: TGTGCCAGTAGTCGACTCCAGGCCTCCGAGCAGTACTTC.

The chain joins TRBV20-1 to TRBJ1-1, with D possibly being TRBD1 (5 bases). Trimming stripped 6 bases from V and 4 bases from J, with 15 bases between. Germline CDR1 reads DFQATT; CDR2 reads SNEGSKA (reference sequence). This CDR3 comprises 13 residues. Here the CDR3 reads CSAESGRGTEAFF. CDR3 in DNA: TGCAGTGCGGAATCAGGGCGGGGCACTGAAGCTTTCTTT.